This passage covers 8 T cell receptor beta chains from one sample sequenced in a study of Ad26.COV2.S vaccination and SARS-CoV-2 variants (dated by TCRdb to about 2021). The treatment or condition label here, explained by the study, means: around 19 received Ad26.COV2.S at low or high dose, single or two shots; 5 received placebo; per-sample allocation not given. Repertoires of vaccine and placebo recipients were sequenced from samples taken on day 63 after the first injection. Library preparation was by the immunoSEQ multiplex PCR assay. In TCRdb, the immuneACCESS table is reduced to in-frame sequences with V and J assigned. These tables do not hold every clone; where another copy was compared, an unresolved V gene accounts for under half, and the others remain unexplained. For this sample the table gives 300,000 to 350,000 clones, of which under 90% were detected only once. The top ten hold about 5% of the sample.

The sequencing used peripheral blood, collected in a trial of Ad26.COV2.S vaccine versus placebo. Receptors originate from a person aged 18 to 59 who received the Ad26.COV2.S COVID-19 vaccine or a placebo.

J is TRBJ1-2 and V is TRBV9; 7 bases are shared with TRBD1. The V gene's germline CDR1 is SGDLS and CDR2 YYNGEE. The junction had 5 bases not matched to a gene; V was cut back by 3 bases and J by 3 bases. This CDR3 is 14 amino acids long. CDR3 region: CASSAFDRDYGYTF. The CDR3 region has the DNA TGTGCCAGCAGCGCCTTCGACAGGGACTATGGCTACACCTTC.

This chain uses TRBV7-8 with TRBJ1-5, with unresolved D. The length of the CDR3 is 13 residues. The germline V gene has CDR1 SGHVS and CDR2 FQNEAQ. Trimming left V 2 bases short and J 3 bases short, with 5 bases between. The CDR3 nucleotides are TGTGCCAGCAGCTTAACAACCAATCAGCCCCAGCATTTT. It codes for CASSLTTNQPQHF.

The rearrangement joins TRBV4-1 to TRBJ2-4, with a weak D call TRBD2 (5 bases). The CDR3 loop spans 13 amino acids. In germline, CDR1 is MGHRA, CDR2 YSYEKL. The ends were cut back, 7 bases at V and 2 bases at J, with 9 bases in the middle. The CDR3 nucleotides read TGCGCCAGCAAATCGGGGTCCAAAAACATTCAGTACTTC. Amino acid sequence: CASKSGSKNIQYF.

The chain recombines TRBV7-8 with TRBJ2-2; TRBD2 matches 15 bases. Germline CDR1 reads SGHVS; CDR2 reads FQNEAQ. The V gene end was trimmed by 5 bases and the J gene end by 1 base; junction bases not matched to a gene: 11. There are 20 residues in the CDR3. The CDR3: CASSLKVGLAGGRNTGELFF. CDR3 in DNA: TGTGCCAGCAGCCTCAAAGTTGGACTAGCGGGAGGGAGGAACACCGGGGAGCTGTTTTTT.

This clone was detected once. This chain connects TRBV28 to TRBJ1-1, with 7 bases lining up with TRBD1. The ends lost 7 bases at V and 4 bases at J; junction bases unmatched: 9. The CDR3 totals 14 residues. Germline V CDR1 and CDR2: MDHEN, SYDVKM. The DNA for the CDR3 is TGTGCCAGCACCTTAACAGGGGTGGGCACTGAAGCTTTCTTT. It is translated as CASTLTGVGTEAFF.

The chain combines TRBV10-1 with TRBJ2-1; possibly TRBD2 for D (5 bases). The CDR3 consists of 13 residues. CDR1 and CDR2 (germline): WNHNN, SYGVQD (reference sequence). The V end lost 8 bases, the J end lost 6 bases, and 14 bases lay between the germline ends. DNA of the CDR3: TGCGCCAGCGCGGACTCGTGGGGCAATGAGCAGTTCTTC. Protein sequence: CASADSWGNEQFF.

This chain joins TRBV4-3 and TRBJ1-2, with D uncertain. From germline, CDR1 is LGHNA and CDR2 YSLEER. The CDR3 covers 13 residues. The V and J ends lost 1 base and 13 bases respectively, with 16 bases between them. The CDR3 sequence is CASSQGPGGKGTF. The CDR3 DNA is TGCGCCAGCAGCCAAGGCCCAGGAGGAAAGGGCACCTTC.

This clone was seen a few times. The rearrangement links TRBV9 to TRBJ1-2; D is undetermined. CDR3 length equals 13 residues. CDR1 and CDR2 from the germline V gene are SGDLS and YYNGEE. Between the trimmed V and J ends, which lost 4 bases and 6 bases, there was a span of 13 bases. CDR3 in DNA: TGTGCCAGCAGCTCTAACAGCTATCATGGCTACACCTTC. Its protein is CASSSNSYHGYTF.